A selection of T cell receptor beta chains follows, all from one sample in a study of metastatic and nonmetastatic thyroid tumors. TCRdb re-called the PCR reads with MiXCR. The table includes about 28,000 clones, 16% detected once. Sequenced material: blood. The receptors shown here come from a female donor with papillary thyroid cancer or a benign thyroid nodule (not recorded which). Some clones in this sample may be carry-over from other donors' samples. CDR3s include the opening cysteine and the closing phenylalanine or tryptophan. A D gene is named only where the DNA matches it firmly. A row's size may be missing; if present it is once, few, many or a size class.

V: TRBV5-6; D: TRBD1; length: 17; J: TRBJ1-6; size: many; DNA: TGTGCCAGCAGCCGTAACAGGGGAAGCTCCTATAATTCACCCCTCCACTTT; CDR3: CASSRNRGSSYNSPLHF
V: TRBV6-1; D: -; length: 14; J: TRBJ1-4; size: -; DNA: TGTGCCTGCAGTCCTGACAGAACTGCTGAAAAACTGTTTTTT; CDR3: CACSPDRTAEKLFF
V: TRBV6-1; D: TRBD2; length: 16; J: TRBJ2-1; size: many; DNA: TGTGCCAGCAGTGCCCTGACTAGCGGGAGAGGGAATGAGCAGTTCTTC; CDR3: CASSALTSGRGNEQFF
V: TRBV25-1; D: -; length: 13; J: TRBJ1-1; size: few; DNA: TGTGCCAGCAGTGGTATGAGGTACACTGGAGCTTTCTTT; CDR3: CASSGMRYTGAFF
V: TRBV9; D: TRBD1; length: 13; J: TRBJ2-3; size: many; DNA: TGTGCCAGCAGCGTTACAGGGGCAGATACGCAGTATTTT; CDR3: CASSVTGADTQYF
V: TRBV2; D: -; length: 10; J: TRBJ1-2; size: many; DNA: TGTGCCAGCAAGGACTATGGCTACACCTTC; CDR3: CASKDYGYTF
V: TRBV6-1; D: -; length: 16; J: TRBJ2-7; size: -; DNA: TGTGCCAGCAGTGAAGATGAAGGAGGGGGCTCCTACGAGCAGTACTTC; CDR3: CASSEDEGGGSYEQYF
V: TRBV6-1; D: TRBD1; length: 15; J: TRBJ2-3; size: few; DNA: TGTGCCAGCAGTGAGAGGCGACAGGGCGTTGGTACGCAGTATTTT; CDR3: CASSERRQGVGTQYF
V: TRBV20-1; D: TRBD2; length: 15; J: TRBJ2-3; size: many; DNA: TGCAGTGCCCCCCTAGCGGGAGGGAGGGCAGATACGCAGTATTTT; CDR3: CSAPLAGGRADTQYF
V: TRBV7-6; D: TRBD2; length: 12; J: TRBJ2-5; size: many; DNA: TGTGCCAGCAGCTTACGTACTAGCGACCAGTACTTC; CDR3: CASSLRTSDQYF
V: TRBV20-1; D: TRBD2; length: 16; J: TRBJ2-1; size: many; DNA: TGCAGTGCCCAGACTAGCGGGAGAAGCTCCTACAATGAGCAGTTCTTC; CDR3: CSAQTSGRSSYNEQFF
V: TRBV9; D: -; length: 13; J: TRBJ2-3; size: -; DNA: TGTGCCAGCAGCGTTACGTGGGCAGATACGCAGTATTTT; CDR3: CASSVTWADTQYF
V: TRBV28; D: -; length: 14; J: TRBJ2-7; size: -; DNA: TGTGCCAGCAGTTTCGGGGGAAGCTCCTACGAGCAGTACTTC; CDR3: CASSFGGSSYEQYF
V: TRBV2; D: TRBD2; length: 15; J: TRBJ2-7; size: medium-sized; DNA: TGTGCCAGCAGTGTGACTAGCGGGAGTATAGACGAGCAGTACTTC; CDR3: CASSVTSGSIDEQYF
V: TRBV6-1; D: TRBD2; length: 13; J: TRBJ2-2; size: many; DNA: TGTGCCAGTTATAGCGGGGACACCGGGGAGCTGTTTTTT; CDR3: CASYSGDTGELFF
V: TRBV9; D: -; length: 15; J: TRBJ2-7; size: -; DNA: TGTGCCAGCATCCCGACCTGGACTGCAACCTACGAGCAGTACTTC; CDR3: CASIPTWTATYEQYF
V: TRBV28; D: -; length: 13; J: TRBJ2-2; size: few; DNA: TGTGCCAGCAGGACACCAGGTTCCGGGGAGCTATTTTTT; CDR3: CASRTPGSGELFF
V: TRBV20-1; D: -; length: 13; J: TRBJ1-1; size: many; DNA: TGCAAAATAAAAGGGACGGCGAAGGCTGAAGCTTTCTTT; CDR3: CKIKGTAKAEAFF
V: TRBV27; D: -; length: 14; J: TRBJ2-3; size: -; DNA: TGTGCCAGCACCCCACTATCGGGAGAAGATACTCAGTATTTT; CDR3: CASTPLSGEDTQYF
V: TRBV7-2; D: -; length: 14; J: TRBJ2-1; size: -; DNA: TGTGCTAGCAGATTAGGGCTAGCGAACAATGAGCAGTTCTTC; CDR3: CASRLGLANNEQFF
V: TRBV4-1; D: TRBD2; length: 17; J: TRBJ2-5; size: medium-sized; DNA: TGCGCCAGCAGTCAAACTAGCGGGAGGGGCTGGGGAGAGACCCAGTACTTC; CDR3: CASSQTSGRGWGETQYF
V: TRBV6-2/TRBV6-3; D: TRBD2; length: 16; J: TRBJ2-7; size: medium-sized; DNA: TGTGCCAGCAGTTACTCTGCGACTAGCGGGAGCTACGAGCAGTACTTC; CDR3: CASSYSATSGSYEQYF
V: TRBV29-1; D: -; length: 14; J: TRBJ2-3; size: few; DNA: TGCAGCGTACAAGGGGCTAGCTTTATGTATACGCAGTATTTT; CDR3: CSVQGASFMYTQYF
V: TRBV12-3/TRBV12-4; D: -; length: 15; J: TRBJ2-2; size: many; DNA: TGTGCCAGCAGTAGACAACACCTAATCACCGGGGAGCTGTTTTTT; CDR3: CASSRQHLITGELFF
V: TRBV28; D: -; length: 14; J: TRBJ1-5; size: many; DNA: TGTGCCAGCGGGGAGACCGTACTGGGTCAGCCCCAGCATTTT; CDR3: CASGETVLGQPQHF
V: TRBV28; D: -; length: 17; J: TRBJ2-3; size: many; DNA: TGTGCCAGCAGTCCAAGCAGGGGTTGGGACAGCACAGATACGCAGTATTTT; CDR3: CASSPSRGWDSTDTQYF
V: TRBV2; D: -; length: 15; J: TRBJ2-5; size: many; DNA: TGTGCCAGCAACCGTGGGCGGCAGAACCAAGAGACCCAGTACTTC; CDR3: CASNRGRQNQETQYF
V: TRBV5-1; D: -; length: 14; J: TRBJ1-1; size: once; DNA: TGCGCCAGCAGCGACACCTACCTGAACACTGAAGCTTTCTTT; CDR3: CASSDTYLNTEAFF
V: TRBV6-1; D: TRBD2; length: 14; J: TRBJ2-7; size: -; DNA: TGTGCCAGCATCCTGACTAGCTGGATTTACGAGCAGTACTTC; CDR3: CASILTSWIYEQYF
V: TRBV30; D: -; length: 13; J: TRBJ1-2; size: -; DNA: TGTGCCTGGAGGGACGAACCGTCCTATGGCTACACCTTC; CDR3: CAWRDEPSYGYTF
V: TRBV19; D: TRBD2; length: 14; J: TRBJ2-7; size: many; DNA: TGTGCCAGTAGTCATGGGACTAGTAGCTACGAGCAGTACTTC; CDR3: CASSHGTSSYEQYF
V: TRBV2; D: -; length: 12; J: TRBJ2-7; size: medium-sized; DNA: TGTGCCAGCAGGGTTTTGGCCTACGAGCAGTACTTC; CDR3: CASRVLAYEQYF
V: TRBV7-2; D: -; length: 14; J: TRBJ2-7; size: -; DNA: TGTGCCAGCAGCTTAAGCTGGCGGACCTACGAGCAGTACTTC; CDR3: CASSLSWRTYEQYF
V: TRBV7-9; D: -; length: 15; J: TRBJ1-1; size: many; DNA: TGTGCCAGCAGCTTCATGACCAGGGGTAGCACTGAAGCTTTCTTT; CDR3: CASSFMTRGSTEAFF
V: TRBV6-1; D: TRBD1; length: 15; J: TRBJ1-2; size: medium-sized; DNA: TGTGCCAGCAGTGAAGCCGGGACAGGGAACTATGGCTACACCTTC; CDR3: CASSEAGTGNYGYTF
V: TRBV6-1; D: -; length: 16; J: TRBJ1-1; size: many; DNA: TGTGCCAGCAGTGATACTTTGACATTCATGAACACTGAAGCTTTCTTT; CDR3: CASSDTLTFMNTEAFF
V: TRBV2; D: -; length: 15; J: TRBJ2-2; size: few; DNA: TGTGCCAGCAGTGGGGGAGGTAGGAACACCGGGGAGCTGTTTTTT; CDR3: CASSGGGRNTGELFF
V: TRBV11-2; D: -; length: 17; J: TRBJ2-5; size: many; DNA: TGTGCCAGCAGCTTAGACCGAGGGCGGAGGTACCAAGAGACCCAGTACTTC; CDR3: CASSLDRGRRYQETQYF
V: TRBV20-1; D: -; length: 11; J: TRBJ2-7; size: -; DNA: TGCAGTGCTAGCCGCGGATACGTGCGGTACTTC; CDR3: CSASRGYVRYF
V: TRBV25-1; D: -; length: 12; J: TRBJ1-3; size: few; DNA: TGTTCCAGCAGTTCGAACAGCAACACCATATATTTT; CDR3: CSSSSNSNTIYF
V: TRBV12-5; D: -; length: 14; J: TRBJ1-6; size: many; DNA: TGTGCTAGTGGTTCCGGGACGGCTAATTCACCCCTCCACTTT; CDR3: CASGSGTANSPLHF
V: TRBV27; D: -; length: 14; J: TRBJ2-1; size: many; DNA: TGTGCCAGCAGTTTATTGGATCTGGGAAATGAGCAGTTCTTC; CDR3: CASSLLDLGNEQFF
V: TRBV7-3; D: TRBD1; length: 15; J: TRBJ2-3; size: many; DNA: TGTGCCAGCAGCCCGCACAGGGGCCCCACAGATACGCAGTATTTT; CDR3: CASSPHRGPTDTQYF
V: TRBV11-2; D: TRBD1; length: 15; J: TRBJ2-1; size: -; DNA: TGTGCCAGCAGCTTAGGGGCAGGGGGCATCAATGAGCAGTTCTTC; CDR3: CASSLGAGGINEQFF
V: TRBV11-1; D: TRBD1; length: 18; J: TRBJ2-5; size: many; DNA: TGTGCCAGCAGCTGGACAGGGGGCCAAGCGGGAGCGCGGGGGACCCAGTACTTC; CDR3: CASSWTGGQAGARGTQYF
V: TRBV5-5; D: -; length: 13; J: TRBJ1-2; size: -; DNA: TGTGCCGGCAGCCCCGCTGGGTCAGCATGCTACACCTTC; CDR3: CAGSPAGSACYTF
V: TRBV27; D: -; length: 15; J: TRBJ2-7; size: few; DNA: TGTGCCAGCAGTTTGGTCGGGACATGTATTTACGAGCAGTACTTC; CDR3: CASSLVGTCIYEQYF
V: TRBV19; D: -; length: 12; J: TRBJ1-6; size: -; DNA: TGTGCCAGTAGAGGGGAAGGTACACCCCTCCACTTT; CDR3: CASRGEGTPLHF
V: TRBV2; D: -; length: 17; J: TRBJ2-1; size: many; DNA: TGTGCCAGCAGTGAAGATGTGCGGTCGAGCTCCTACAATGAGCAGTTCTTC; CDR3: CASSEDVRSSSYNEQFF
V: TRBV27; D: TRBD2; length: 16; J: TRBJ2-7; size: few; DNA: TGTGCCAGCAGCTATAGCGGGAGCCACTCTGGATACGAGCAGTACTTC; CDR3: CASSYSGSHSGYEQYF
V: TRBV28; D: -; length: 14; J: TRBJ1-6; size: many; DNA: TGTGCCAGCAACAGTCTGCCCTATAATTCACCCCTCCACTTT; CDR3: CASNSLPYNSPLHF
V: TRBV27; D: -; length: 11; J: TRBJ1-1; size: -; DNA: TGTGCCAGCACCTCGGGAACTGAAGCTTTCTTT; CDR3: CASTSGTEAFF
V: TRBV12-3/TRBV12-4; D: -; length: 16; J: TRBJ1-5; size: few; DNA: TGTGCCAGCAGTTTAGCCGCAGGGGTGGGGAATCAGCCCCAGCATTTT; CDR3: CASSLAAGVGNQPQHF
V: TRBV6-1; D: -; length: 15; J: TRBJ1-2; size: many; DNA: TGTGCCAGCAGCCAAGGGCAGGCCTTAGGCTATGGCTACACCTTC; CDR3: CASSQGQALGYGYTF
V: TRBV7-2; D: TRBD1; length: 13; J: TRBJ1-6; size: few; DNA: TGTGCCAGCAGCCTGACAGGGGAGTCACCCCTCCACTTT; CDR3: CASSLTGESPLHF
V: TRBV6-5; D: -; length: 13; J: TRBJ2-7; size: medium-sized; DNA: TGTGCCAGCAGTTACAGCGGAACCTACGAGCAGTACTTC; CDR3: CASSYSGTYEQYF
V: TRBV19; D: -; length: 14; J: TRBJ2-1; size: many; DNA: TGTGCCAGTAGTTCTCTAGCGCGAAACAATGAGCAGTTCTTC; CDR3: CASSSLARNNEQFF
V: TRBV27; D: -; length: 18; J: TRBJ2-3; size: many; DNA: TGTGCCAGCAGTACGAACCCCCTTGGCGGGATAATTCTAGATACGCAGTATTTT; CDR3: CASSTNPLGGIILDTQYF